This T cell receptor (beta chain) was retrieved from a study of T cell clusters in autoimmune cytopenias. About the study: A median of roughly 54,000 TRB reads per sample yielded a median approximately 2,500 distinct clonotypes.

This CDR3 region has 18 residues. Germline V gene lookup returns CDR1 MGHRA and CDR2 YSYEKL. One tube held mixed TRB-A and TRB-B primer pools for touch-down PCR. TCRdb reprocessed the multiplex PCR reads and stores each CDR3 protein as one record, lacking DNA. This table lists thousands of distinct CDR3 sequences. Each sample's input was 200 to 250 ng genomic DNA, roughly 38,000 genome equivalents. This chain uses TRBV4-1 with TRBJ2-3; the TCRdb D gene call, TRBD2, has no DNA to confirm it. The sequencing sample was made of peripheral blood. The receptor comes from a human donor with an autoimmune cytopenia or autoimmune hepatitis (not recorded which). The CDR3 region is CASSQDTTSGEGTDTQYF.